Presented here are 21 T cell receptor beta chains from one specimen sequenced in a study of Ad26.COV2.S vaccination and SARS-CoV-2 variants. The method was immunoSEQ multiplex PCR; TCRdb's version includes in-frame clones alone and lacks a portion of them. The sample records some 640,000 clones, roughly 90% being singletons. The treatment denotes: over 15 received Ad26.COV2.S at low or high dose, single or two shots; about 5 received placebo; per-sample allocation not given. It was on day 63 after the first vaccine or placebo injection that samples were taken. The source material was peripheral blood, sampled in a trial of Ad26.COV2.S vaccine versus placebo. These TCRs come from a person between 18 and 59 years old who received the Ad26.COV2.S COVID-19 vaccine or a placebo.

The chain links TRBV4-3 to TRBJ1-1; TRBD1 might be the D (5 bases). Germline V gene data show CDR1 as LGHNA and CDR2 as YSLEER. This CDR3 is 13 amino acids long. The ends were cut back, 8 bases at V and 0 bases at J, with 10 bases in the middle. The CDR3 region has the DNA TGCGCCAGCCGCGGGGCAGTGAACACTGAAGCTTTCTTT. This sequence encodes CASRGAVNTEAFF.

The chain combines TRBV5-5 with TRBJ2-1; D may be TRBD1 (5 bases). This CDR3 has 16 amino acids. V lost 0 bases and J 2 bases, leaving 12 bases between the germline ends. The V gene's germline CDR1 is SGHKS and CDR2 YYEKEE (reference sequence). The CDR3 DNA reads as TGTGCCAGCAGCTTGGCGGACATTCCGACCTACAATGAGCAGTTCTTC. It translates to CASSLADIPTYNEQFF.

The V call is TRBV19, the J call TRBJ2-5; no firm D call. The V end was cut by 3 bases, the J end by 3 bases, with 11 bases between. Germline-derived CDR1 and CDR2 are LNHDA and SQIVND (reference sequence). The CDR3 has 14 residues. This CDR3 reads CASSIMTGEETQYF. The DNA for the CDR3 is TGTGCCAGTAGTATTATGACTGGCGAAGAGACCCAGTACTTC.

The V call is TRBV7-9, the J call TRBJ2-3; D possibly corresponds to TRBD2 (6 bases). Trimming shortened V by 5 bases and J by 6 bases, and 18 bases separated the two germline ends. The germline V gene has CDR1 SEHNR and CDR2 FQNEAQ (reference sequence). The length of the CDR3 is 15 residues. The CDR3 DNA reads TGTGCCAGCAGCAGTATGGCGGGAAACAGCGATACGCAGTATTTT. It yields the protein CASSSMAGNSDTQYF. Full variable domain (remainder filled in from reference TRBV7-9 and TRBJ2-3): DTGVSQNPRHKITKRGQNVTFRCDPISEHNRLYWYRQTLGQGPEFLTYFQNEAQLEKSRLLSDRFSAERPKGSFSTLEIQRTEQGDSAMYLCASSSMAGNSDTQYFGPGTRLTVL.

On this clone: The sample holds other DNA sequences that translate to the same CDR3. V and J are TRBV29-1 and TRBJ2-3, with 9 nucleotides matching TRBD2. The germline V gene has CDR1 SQVTM and CDR2 ANQGSEA. CDR3 length: 13 residues. V lost 6 bases and J lost 0; bases outside the gene matches: 1. The CDR3 here is CSVTSGSTDTQYF. CDR3 DNA: TGCAGCGTCACTAGCGGGAGCACAGATACGCAGTATTTT.

This clone was observed once. The rearrangement links TRBV6-6 to TRBJ2-3, with D tentatively TRBD1 or TRBD2 (5 bases each). Per germline, CDR1 MNHNY and CDR2 SVGAGI (reference sequence). The CDR3 contains 14 residues. The V end lost 6 bases, the J end lost 1 base, and 11 bases lay between the germline ends. The CDR3 DNA reads TGTGCCAGCAGCTGGGGGTGGGGCACAGATACGCAGTATTTT. Amino acid sequence: CASSWGWGTDTQYF.

A remark on this clone: The same CDR3 can be traced to other DNA sequences in this sample. This rearrangement joins TRBV12-3 or TRBV12-4 to TRBJ2-1; no firm D call. This CDR3 comprises 12 residues. Trimming cost V 8 bases and J 0 bases, with 5 bases left between them. The CDR3 coding sequence is TGTGCCAGCGGAAGCTCCTACAATGAGCAGTTCTTC. This encodes CASGSSYNEQFF.

CDR3 in DNA: TGTGCCAGCTCACTCAGCGGGGGTCAAGAGACCCAGTACTTC. This codes for CASSLSGGQETQYF. The rearrangement links TRBV18 to TRBJ2-5, with TRBD2 matching over 8 bases. The CDR3 runs 14 residues. V gave up 4 bases and J gave up 2 bases; unmatched junction bases: 3. Germline values: CDR1 KGHSH, CDR2 LQKENI. The full variable domain, rest sourced from reference TRBV18 and TRBJ2-5, is NAGVMQNPRHLVRRRGQEARLRCSPMKGHSHVYWYRQLPEEGLKFMVYLQKENIIDESGMPKERFSAEFPKEGPSILRIQQVVRGDSAAYFCASSLSGGQETQYFGPGTRLLVL.

This chain links TRBV18 with TRBJ2-5; D is ambiguous. CDR3 length: 15 amino acids. Germline CDR1 and CDR2: KGHSH and LQKENI. The germline V and J ends were trimmed by 0 bases and 3 bases, with 11 bases remaining between them. The CDR3 protein is CASSPPRASKETQYF. Here the CDR3 DNA reads TGTGCCAGCTCACCACCTCGGGCATCAAAAGAGACCCAGTACTTC.

V gene TRBV11-2 combines with J gene TRBJ1-6, with 8 bases fitting TRBD1. This CDR3 has 15 residues. After removal of 3 bases from V and 7 bases from J, the junction contained 5 bases not matched to a gene. In germline, CDR1 is SGHAT, CDR2 FQNNGV. The CDR3: CASSFSGQANSPLHF. DNA of the CDR3: TGTGCCAGCAGCTTTTCGGGACAGGCGAATTCACCCCTCCACTTT.

CDR3 in amino acids: CASSLEGRGYGYTF. The CDR3 coding sequence is TGCGCCAGCAGCTTGGAGGGGAGAGGGTATGGCTACACCTTC. J is TRBJ1-2 and V is TRBV5-1; D possibly corresponds to TRBD1 (5 bases). Trimming cost V 0 bases and J 5 bases, with 11 bases left between them. This CDR3 comprises 14 residues. Germline CDR1 and CDR2: SGHRS and YFSETQ.

A word on this clone: Other DNA variants within this sample encode the same CDR3. J is TRBJ2-5 and V is TRBV27; D call uncertain. The CDR3 is 12 amino acids. The germline V and J ends were trimmed by 5 bases and 4 bases, with 8 bases remaining between them. The germline V gene has CDR1 MNHEY and CDR2 SMNVEV (reference sequence). The CDR3 region has the DNA TGTGCCAGCAGTCCCGAAGGAGAGACCCAGTACTTC. This gives the protein CASSPEGETQYF.

This clone has more than one count but fewer than ten. The chain has TRBV3-1 (or the pseudogene TRBV3-2) and TRBJ2-7; D is unresolved. The CDR3 has 12 residues. Per germline, CDR1 LGHDT and CDR2 YNNKEL (reference sequence). V was trimmed by 0 bases and J by 9 bases, leaving 9 bases between them. CDR3 bases: TGTGCCAGCAGCCAAGATCCGGCTTGGCAGTACTTC. Residues: CASSQDPAWQYF.

V gene TRBV19 combines with J gene TRBJ1-2, with a weak D call TRBD1 (6 bases). This CDR3 region has 14 residues. V was trimmed by 7 bases and J by 1 base, leaving 13 bases between them. CDR1 and CDR2 from the germline V gene are LNHDA and SQIVND (reference sequence). CDR3 sequence reads: CASKNLDSNYGYTF. The CDR3 nucleotides read TGTGCCAGTAAAAATCTGGACAGTAACTATGGCTACACCTTC.

This rearrangement joins TRBV30 to TRBJ1-1; no clear D gene. V was clipped by 0 bases and J by 3 bases, with 8 bases between them. The germline gives CDR1 GTSNPN, CDR2 SVGIG (reference sequence). The CDR3 is 13 amino acids. Here the CDR3 DNA reads TGTGCCTGGAGTGTGGGTGGGGACACTGAAGCTTTCTTT. Its translation is CAWSVGGDTEAFF.

The rearrangement uses TRBV5-4 and TRBJ2-3; unclear D gene. In germline, CDR1 is SGHNT, CDR2 YYREEE (reference sequence). The CDR3 is 14 residues long. V lost 2 bases and J 5 bases, leaving 12 bases between the germline ends. This CDR3 reads CASSLRIHGDTQYF. In DNA form, the CDR3 reads TGTGCCAGCAGCTTAAGAATTCATGGAGATACGCAGTATTTT.

This clone occurred once. This chain joins TRBV7-2 and TRBJ2-7; either TRBD1 or TRBD2 may supply D (5 bases each). Between the trimmed V and J ends, which lost 4 bases and 6 bases, there was a span of 19 bases. The CDR3 spans 15 residues. CDR1 and CDR2 (germline): SGHTA, FQGNSA. CDR3 amino acids: CASSSEPGRSGEQYF. CDR3 sequence (DNA): TGTGCCAGCAGCTCAGAACCGGGACGCAGTGGCGAGCAGTACTTC.

This chain uses TRBV10-3 with TRBJ2-3, with 7 bases identical to TRBD1. This CDR3 is built from 13 residues. Germline trimming cut 11 bases from V and 0 bases from J; bases unmatched to any gene: 5. Germline V gene lookup returns CDR1 ENHRY and CDR2 SYGVKD. The CDR3: CAVQGQSTDTQYF. The CDR3 nucleotides are TGTGCCGTGCAGGGACAGAGCACAGATACGCAGTATTTT.

The rearrangement joins TRBV5-1 to TRBJ2-5; 9 bases are shared with TRBD2. Germline V lookup: CDR1 SGHRS, CDR2 YFSETQ. V lost 5 bases, J lost 2 bases, and 10 bases stayed unmatched. The CDR3 is 16 residues long. The DNA for the CDR3 is TGCGCCAGCAGAAACCAGCCGGCGGGAGGGCAAGAGACCCAGTACTTC. Protein sequence: CASRNQPAGGQETQYF.

CDR3 sequence reads: CASSLGGEQYF. The CDR3 region has the DNA TGTGCCAGCTCGCTGGGGGGCGAGCAGTACTTC. The chain has TRBV18 and TRBJ2-7; a weak D match, TRBD2 (6 bases). V lost 6 bases to trimming and J lost 6 bases, with 9 bases between them. The CDR3 sequence is 11 residues long. Germline assignment: CDR1 KGHSH and CDR2 LQKENI. Combining the CDR3 with reference TRBV18 and TRBJ2-7 gives the whole variable domain NAGVMQNPRHLVRRRGQEARLRCSPMKGHSHVYWYRQLPEEGLKFMVYLQKENIIDESGMPKERFSAEFPKEGPSILRIQQVVRGDSAAYFCASSLGGEQYFGPGTRLTVT.

This chain joins TRBV18 and TRBJ2-7; D is possibly TRBD1 or TRBD2 (5 bases each). CDR1 and CDR2 from the germline V gene are KGHSH and LQKENI. The germline V and J ends were trimmed by 3 bases and 2 bases, with 8 bases remaining between them. The CDR3 covers 13 residues. The CDR3 DNA reads as TGTGCCAGCTCACCGGGGGTGGCCTACGAGCAGTACTTC. This codes for CASSPGVAYEQYF.